This T cell receptor beta chain was recovered during a study of PD-1 blockade in classical Hodgkin lymphoma. Study details: With a 2-week interval, patients received intravenous nivolumab at 3 mg/kg.

Each of the patients experienced relapse following autologous stem cell transplantation, and their brentuximab vedotin exposure differed. Regarding the study as a whole: Patients who responded completely had about the same baseline diversity as newly diagnosed patients. Newly diagnosed patients were reported to exhibit reduced baseline TCR diversity relative to healthy donors.

Worth noting for this clone: Its antigen remains unidentified.

The method was immunoSEQ multiplex PCR; TCRdb's version includes in-frame clones alone and lacks a portion of them. The sample carries about 21,000 clones, under 70% recorded once. Looked up from germline, CDR1 is SNHLY and CDR2 is FYNNEI. CDR3 length: 14 amino acids. Deletions cut 3 bases from V and 4 bases from J, with 10 bases between. The chain couples TRBV2 to TRBJ1-5; weak D call: TRBD1 (5 bases). Specimen: peripheral blood mononuclear cells (PBMCs), collected at baseline. The sequence was collected from a human donor with classical Hodgkin lymphoma. CDR3 residues: CASSEGLMNQPQHF. CDR3 coding DNA: TGTGCCAGCAGTGAGGGACTAATGAATCAGCCCCAGCATTTT.